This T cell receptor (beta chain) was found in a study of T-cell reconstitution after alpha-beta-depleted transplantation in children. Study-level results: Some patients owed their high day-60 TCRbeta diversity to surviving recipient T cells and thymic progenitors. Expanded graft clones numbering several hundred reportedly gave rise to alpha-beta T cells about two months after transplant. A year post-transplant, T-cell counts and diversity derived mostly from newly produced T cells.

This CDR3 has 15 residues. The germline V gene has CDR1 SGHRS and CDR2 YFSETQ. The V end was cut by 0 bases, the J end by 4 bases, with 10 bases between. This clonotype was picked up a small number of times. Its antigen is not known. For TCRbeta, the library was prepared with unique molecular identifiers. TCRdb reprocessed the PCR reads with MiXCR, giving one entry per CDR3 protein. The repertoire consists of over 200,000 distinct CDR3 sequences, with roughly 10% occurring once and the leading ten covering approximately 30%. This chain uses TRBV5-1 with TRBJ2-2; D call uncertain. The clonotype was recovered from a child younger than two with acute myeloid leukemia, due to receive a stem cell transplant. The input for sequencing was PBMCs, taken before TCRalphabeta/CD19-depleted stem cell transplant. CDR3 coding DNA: TGCGCCAGCAGCTTGGACTTTTGGGGCACCGGGGAGCTGTTTTTT. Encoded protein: CASSLDFWGTGELFF.